The source of this T cell receptor beta chain is a study of response to subunit inactivated influenza vaccine. TCRdb reprocessed the RT-PCR reads via MiXCR and lists one record per CDR3 protein. In the table there are approximately 700,000 distinct CDR3 sequences, 14% of which are singletons. Turning to this clonotype: Its target is not known.

V was trimmed by 8 bases and J by 7 bases, leaving 16 bases between them. Germline-derived CDR1 and CDR2 are ENHRY and SYGVKD. This CDR3 is built from 13 residues. Whole-study results and caveats: The authors offered the suggestion that each seasonal influenza vaccination recruits few new T cells.

The rearrangement links TRBV10-3 to TRBJ2-3, with D possibly being TRBD1 (6 bases). The source of this sequence is a man aged 50-60 years who received an inactivated influenza vaccine. Sequencing was performed on PBMCs from blood, taken around 15 days before vaccination. The CDR3 reads CAIPWWGPNTQYF. CDR3 nucleotides: TGTGCCATCCCTTGGTGGGGGCCGAATACGCAGTATTTT.